The rows below give T cell receptor beta chains drawn from one sample of a study of spatial heterogeneity in lung cancer. TCRdb ran MiXCR on the 5' RACE reads and lists one entry per CDR3 protein. The sample lists 85,000 to 100,000 distinct CDR3 sequences, roughly 12% seen once, with about 41% in the top ten. This sample comprised PBMCs, obtained at surgery. These receptor sequences come from a male donor with early-stage non-small cell lung cancer. The CDR3 runs from the conserved cysteine through the conserved F or W. Each record gives: D gene, J gene, clone size, V gene, CDR3 protein, CDR3 DNA. D genes are given only for firm matches. Size values are once, few and many counts, or a class for expanded clones, and some rows have none.

d_call: -
j_call: TRBJ1-5
clone_size: few
v_call: TRBV19
cdr3_aa: CATRDTSNQPQHF
cdr3_nt: TGTGCCACCCGGGACACCAGCAATCAGCCCCAGCATTTT

d_call: TRBD2
j_call: TRBJ2-1
clone_size: few
v_call: TRBV2
cdr3_aa: CASSARTGGPWEQFF
cdr3_nt: TGTGCCAGCAGTGCGAGGACGGGGGGGCCGTGGGAGCAGTTCTTC

d_call: -
j_call: TRBJ2-7
clone_size: -
v_call: TRBV2
cdr3_aa: CASSEDLYEQYF
cdr3_nt: TGTGCCAGCAGCGAGGACCTCTACGAGCAGTACTTC

d_call: -
j_call: TRBJ1-6
clone_size: few
v_call: TRBV28
cdr3_aa: CASSFVIRSTSPLHF
cdr3_nt: TGTGCCAGCAGTTTCGTCATCAGGTCGACTTCACCCCTCCACTTT

d_call: TRBD2
j_call: TRBJ2-1
clone_size: many
v_call: TRBV14
cdr3_aa: CASSPSTSGLREQFF
cdr3_nt: TGTGCCAGCAGCCCTTCGACTAGCGGTCTAAGAGAGCAGTTCTTC

d_call: -
j_call: TRBJ1-2
clone_size: many
v_call: TRBV7-2
cdr3_aa: CASSSAGFPGYTF
cdr3_nt: TGTGCCAGCAGTTCTGCCGGGTTCCCTGGCTACACCTTC

d_call: -
j_call: TRBJ1-2
clone_size: medium-sized
v_call: TRBV5-4
cdr3_aa: CASSDGTNYGYTF
cdr3_nt: TGTGCCAGCAGCGACGGGACAAACTATGGCTACACCTTC

d_call: TRBD1
j_call: TRBJ2-3
clone_size: few
v_call: TRBV5-1
cdr3_aa: CASTPGQAGDTQYF
cdr3_nt: TGCGCCAGCACTCCGGGACAGGCGGGAGATACGCAGTATTTT

d_call: -
j_call: TRBJ2-1
clone_size: few
v_call: TRBV11-1
cdr3_aa: CASSLEGSVPNEQFF
cdr3_nt: TGTGCCAGCAGCTTGGAGGGCTCCGTTCCCAATGAGCAGTTCTTC

d_call: TRBD2
j_call: TRBJ2-7
clone_size: -
v_call: TRBV27
cdr3_aa: CASSLSGGNSYEQYF
cdr3_nt: TGTGCCAGCAGTTTATCGGGGGGGAACTCCTACGAGCAGTACTTC

d_call: TRBD2
j_call: TRBJ2-3
clone_size: -
v_call: TRBV5-6
cdr3_aa: CASSSIGSGGANTDTQYF
cdr3_nt: TGTGCCAGCAGCTCAATAGGAAGCGGGGGGGCGAACACAGATACGCAGTATTTT

d_call: -
j_call: TRBJ1-2
clone_size: -
v_call: TRBV30
cdr3_aa: CAWSPPWGSSGYTF
cdr3_nt: TGTGCCTGGAGTCCCCCCTGGGGCTCCAGTGGCTACACCTTC

d_call: -
j_call: TRBJ2-3
clone_size: few
v_call: TRBV12-3/TRBV12-4
cdr3_aa: CASSPGGEYTQYF
cdr3_nt: TGTGCCAGCAGTCCGGGGGGCGAGTATACGCAGTATTTT

d_call: TRBD1
j_call: TRBJ2-7
clone_size: few
v_call: TRBV6-5
cdr3_aa: CASRKKTGHTYEQYF
cdr3_nt: TGTGCCAGCAGGAAGAAGACAGGGCATACCTACGAGCAGTACTTC

d_call: -
j_call: TRBJ1-2
clone_size: -
v_call: TRBV12-3/TRBV12-4
cdr3_aa: CASSPQDYYGYTF
cdr3_nt: TGTGCCAGCAGTCCACAGGACTACTATGGCTACACCTTC

d_call: -
j_call: TRBJ2-2
clone_size: many
v_call: TRBV12-3/TRBV12-4
cdr3_aa: CASSLVLTGELFF
cdr3_nt: TGTGCCAGCAGTTTAGTGTTGACCGGGGAGCTGTTTTTT

d_call: TRBD1
j_call: TRBJ1-1
clone_size: few
v_call: TRBV7-2
cdr3_aa: CASSPQTGSFTEAFF
cdr3_nt: TGTGCCAGCAGCCCCCAGACAGGGTCCTTCACTGAAGCTTTCTTT

d_call: -
j_call: TRBJ1-1
clone_size: many
v_call: TRBV6-2/TRBV6-3
cdr3_aa: CASSSYTISEAFF
cdr3_nt: TGTGCCAGCAGTTCGTATACAATCTCTGAAGCTTTCTTT

d_call: TRBD1
j_call: TRBJ1-1
clone_size: many
v_call: TRBV12-3/TRBV12-4
cdr3_aa: CASSLAGRDRGTEAFF
cdr3_nt: TGTGCCAGCAGTTTAGCGGGTAGGGACAGGGGCACTGAAGCTTTCTTT

d_call: -
j_call: TRBJ2-7
clone_size: -
v_call: TRBV30
cdr3_aa: CAWSFPGVEQYF
cdr3_nt: TGTGCCTGGAGTTTTCCGGGGGTCGAGCAGTACTTC

d_call: -
j_call: TRBJ2-5
clone_size: many
v_call: TRBV5-5
cdr3_aa: CASSPGGGQETQYF
cdr3_nt: TGTGCCAGCAGCCCCGGAGGGGGGCAAGAGACCCAGTACTTC

d_call: -
j_call: TRBJ2-1
clone_size: -
v_call: TRBV6-6
cdr3_aa: CASSHGSNNEQFF
cdr3_nt: TGTGCCAGCAGCCACGGATCCAACAATGAGCAGTTCTTC

d_call: -
j_call: TRBJ2-1
clone_size: -
v_call: TRBV18
cdr3_aa: CASSGSYNAQFF
cdr3_nt: TGTGCCAGTAGCGGCTCCTACAATGCGCAGTTCTTC

d_call: -
j_call: TRBJ2-7
clone_size: many
v_call: TRBV7-8
cdr3_aa: CASSLDPRSYEQYF
cdr3_nt: TGTGCCAGCAGCTTAGACCCCCGCTCCTACGAGCAGTACTTC

d_call: -
j_call: TRBJ2-7
clone_size: many
v_call: TRBV6-6
cdr3_aa: CASSPSGRRYF
cdr3_nt: TGTGCCAGCAGTCCTTCCGGGAGAAGGTACTTC

d_call: TRBD2
j_call: TRBJ2-3
clone_size: -
v_call: TRBV10-3
cdr3_aa: CAISESGLAGDLYSTDTQYF
cdr3_nt: TGTGCCATCAGTGAGTCGGGACTAGCGGGCGATTTGTATAGCACAGATACGCAGTATTTT

d_call: -
j_call: TRBJ2-4
clone_size: few
v_call: TRBV12-3/TRBV12-4
cdr3_aa: CASSPPSSKNIQYF
cdr3_nt: TGTGCCAGCAGCCCTCCGAGCAGCAAAAACATTCAGTACTTC

d_call: TRBD2
j_call: TRBJ2-2
clone_size: few
v_call: TRBV5-1
cdr3_aa: CASSLVPWTRYTGELFF
cdr3_nt: TGCGCCAGCAGCTTGGTTCCCTGGACTAGATACACCGGGGAGCTGTTTTTT

d_call: -
j_call: TRBJ1-4
clone_size: -
v_call: TRBV29-1
cdr3_aa: CSARADATNEKLFF
cdr3_nt: TGCAGCGCCAGGGCAGATGCAACTAATGAAAAACTGTTTTTT

d_call: -
j_call: TRBJ2-5
clone_size: -
v_call: TRBV5-1
cdr3_aa: CASRVGEDGETQYF
cdr3_nt: TGCGCCAGCAGAGTGGGGGAGGACGGAGAGACCCAGTACTTC

d_call: TRBD2
j_call: TRBJ2-3
clone_size: -
v_call: TRBV20-1
cdr3_aa: CSATLASGSVDTQYF
cdr3_nt: TGCAGTGCTACCCTGGCTAGCGGGAGTGTGGATACGCAGTATTTT

d_call: -
j_call: TRBJ1-1
clone_size: -
v_call: TRBV13
cdr3_aa: CASRRNGRNTEAFF
cdr3_nt: TGTGCCAGCAGACGAAATGGTCGGAACACTGAAGCTTTCTTT

d_call: TRBD2
j_call: TRBJ2-7
clone_size: few
v_call: TRBV5-1
cdr3_aa: CASSLGGGTSEQYF
cdr3_nt: TGCGCCAGCAGCTTGGGCGGGGGAACGTCCGAGCAGTACTTC

d_call: -
j_call: TRBJ1-2
clone_size: many
v_call: TRBV7-9
cdr3_aa: CASSLQQNYGYTF
cdr3_nt: TGTGCCAGCAGCCTACAGCAAAACTATGGCTACACCTTC

d_call: -
j_call: TRBJ1-4
clone_size: few
v_call: TRBV27
cdr3_aa: CASSIEATNEKLFF
cdr3_nt: TGTGCCAGCAGCATCGAGGCAACTAATGAAAAACTGTTTTTT

d_call: -
j_call: TRBJ1-6
clone_size: few
v_call: TRBV27
cdr3_aa: CASTKSLRGNSPLHF
cdr3_nt: TGTGCCAGCACTAAGTCCCTGAGGGGGAATTCACCCCTCCACTTT

d_call: -
j_call: TRBJ2-7
clone_size: -
v_call: TRBV7-8
cdr3_aa: CASSFPPGSGNYEQYF
cdr3_nt: TGTGCCAGCAGCTTCCCGCCCGGGTCAGGCAACTACGAGCAGTACTTC

d_call: -
j_call: TRBJ2-5
clone_size: few
v_call: TRBV6-6
cdr3_aa: CASSYEKTQYF
cdr3_nt: TGTGCCAGCAGTTACGAGAAGACCCAGTACTTC

d_call: -
j_call: TRBJ2-1
clone_size: once
v_call: TRBV5-1
cdr3_aa: CASSLARVPNEQFF
cdr3_nt: TGCGCCAGCAGCTTGGCCCGGGTCCCCAATGAGCAGTTCTTC

d_call: -
j_call: TRBJ2-5
clone_size: -
v_call: TRBV18
cdr3_aa: CASSPPGTKETQYF
cdr3_nt: TGTGCCAGCTCACCTCCCGGGACAAAGGAGACCCAGTACTTC

d_call: TRBD1
j_call: TRBJ2-7
clone_size: many
v_call: TRBV28
cdr3_aa: CAAQGPPFEEQYF
cdr3_nt: TGTGCCGCACAGGGGCCCCCCTTTGAGGAGCAGTACTTC

d_call: -
j_call: TRBJ2-7
clone_size: -
v_call: TRBV2
cdr3_aa: CASRDRQITYEQYF
cdr3_nt: TGTGCCAGCAGAGATAGGCAGATCACCTACGAGCAGTACTTC

d_call: TRBD1
j_call: TRBJ1-2
clone_size: few
v_call: TRBV7-2
cdr3_aa: CASSPTGALGNYGYTF
cdr3_nt: TGTGCCAGCAGCCCGACAGGGGCCCTCGGGAACTATGGCTACACCTTC

d_call: TRBD1
j_call: TRBJ2-3
clone_size: -
v_call: TRBV20-1
cdr3_aa: CSAHNGQGRTDTQYF
cdr3_nt: TGCAGTGCCCACAACGGACAGGGACGGACAGATACGCAGTATTTT

d_call: TRBD2
j_call: TRBJ2-7
clone_size: many
v_call: TRBV15
cdr3_aa: CATSRTFGGSREQYF
cdr3_nt: TGTGCCACCAGCCGAACCTTTGGCGGGAGTAGGGAGCAGTACTTC

d_call: TRBD1
j_call: TRBJ2-2
clone_size: few
v_call: TRBV27
cdr3_aa: CASSLFTWDRGPGELFF
cdr3_nt: TGTGCCAGCAGTTTATTCACCTGGGACAGGGGACCCGGGGAGCTGTTTTTT

d_call: -
j_call: TRBJ2-7
clone_size: many
v_call: TRBV4-1
cdr3_aa: CASSQSRLAGKTSYEQYF
cdr3_nt: TGCGCCAGCAGCCAATCTCGCCTCGCGGGGAAAACCTCCTACGAGCAGTACTTC

d_call: TRBD1
j_call: TRBJ2-1
clone_size: -
v_call: TRBV27
cdr3_aa: CASSPLTGGAYNEQFF
cdr3_nt: TGTGCCAGCAGTCCACTGACAGGGGGCGCCTACAATGAGCAGTTCTTC

d_call: TRBD2
j_call: TRBJ2-1
clone_size: many
v_call: TRBV6-2/TRBV6-3
cdr3_aa: CASSYSGLAGDNEQFF
cdr3_nt: TGTGCCAGCAGTTACTCCGGACTAGCGGGGGATAATGAGCAGTTCTTC

d_call: -
j_call: TRBJ2-7
clone_size: few
v_call: TRBV4-1
cdr3_aa: CASSPTGAGDLIEQYF
cdr3_nt: TGCGCCAGCAGCCCCACGGGGGCAGGGGACCTTATCGAGCAGTACTTC

d_call: -
j_call: TRBJ1-2
clone_size: -
v_call: TRBV29-1
cdr3_aa: CSVEDWPAGGGYTF
cdr3_nt: TGCAGCGTTGAAGATTGGCCCGCTGGAGGGGGCTACACCTTC

d_call: -
j_call: TRBJ2-2
clone_size: -
v_call: TRBV14
cdr3_aa: CASSQVFLNTGELFF
cdr3_nt: TGTGCCAGCAGCCAAGTGTTCTTGAACACCGGGGAGCTGTTTTTT

d_call: -
j_call: TRBJ2-7
clone_size: -
v_call: TRBV6-2/TRBV6-3
cdr3_aa: CASSYSRRVSSYEQYF
cdr3_nt: TGTGCCAGCAGTTACTCGAGGAGGGTCAGCTCCTACGAGCAGTACTTC